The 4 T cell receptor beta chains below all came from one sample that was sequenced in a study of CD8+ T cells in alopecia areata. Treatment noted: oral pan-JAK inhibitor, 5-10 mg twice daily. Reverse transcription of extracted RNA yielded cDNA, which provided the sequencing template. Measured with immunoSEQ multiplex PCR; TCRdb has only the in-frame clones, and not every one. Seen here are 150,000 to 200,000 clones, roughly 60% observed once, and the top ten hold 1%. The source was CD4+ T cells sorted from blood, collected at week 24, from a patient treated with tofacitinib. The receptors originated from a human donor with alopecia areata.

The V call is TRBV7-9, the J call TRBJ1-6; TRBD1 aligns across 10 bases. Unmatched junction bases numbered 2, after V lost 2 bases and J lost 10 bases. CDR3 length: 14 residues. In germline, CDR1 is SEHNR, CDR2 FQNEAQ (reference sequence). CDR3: CASSLRDRGSPLHF. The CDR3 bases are TGTGCCAGCAGCTTACGGGACAGGGGCTCACCCCTCCACTTT. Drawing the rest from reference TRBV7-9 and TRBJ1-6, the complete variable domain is DTGVSQNPRHKITKRGQNVTFRCDPISEHNRLYWYRQTLGQGPEFLTYFQNEAQLEKSRLLSDRFSAERPKGSFSTLEIQRTEQGDSAMYLCASSLRDRGSPLHFGNGTRLTVT.

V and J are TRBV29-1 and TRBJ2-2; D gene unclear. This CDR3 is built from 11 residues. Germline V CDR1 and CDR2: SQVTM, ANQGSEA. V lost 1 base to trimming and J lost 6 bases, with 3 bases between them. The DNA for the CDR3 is TGCAGCGTTGAAGGGGCCGGGGAGCTGTTTTTT. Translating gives CSVEGAGELFF.

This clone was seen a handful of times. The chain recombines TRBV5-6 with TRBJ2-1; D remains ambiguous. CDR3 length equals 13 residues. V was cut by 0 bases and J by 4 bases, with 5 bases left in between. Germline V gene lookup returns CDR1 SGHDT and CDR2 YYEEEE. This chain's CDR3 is CASSLAVYNEQFF. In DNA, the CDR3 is TGTGCCAGCAGCTTGGCCGTATACAATGAGCAGTTCTTC.

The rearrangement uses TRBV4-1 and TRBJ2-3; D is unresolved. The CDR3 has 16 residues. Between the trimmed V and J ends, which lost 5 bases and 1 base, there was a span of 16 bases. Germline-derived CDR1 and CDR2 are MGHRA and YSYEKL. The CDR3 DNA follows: TGCGCCAGCAGCTCCTCTGGGCCGTTGGGCACAGATACGCAGTATTTT. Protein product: CASSSSGPLGTDTQYF.